Each of the 10 T cell receptor beta chains below was sequenced from the same sample in a study of OX40 agonist ivuxolimab in advanced cancers. Data came from immunoSEQ multiplex PCR; TCRdb stores just in-frame clones and leaves some out. Among 70,000 to 85,000 clones listed, around 80% were seen once. This specimen was CD4+ or CD8+ T cells sorted from blood, taken in a trial of the OX40 agonist ivuxolimab. The receptors were sampled from an adult with an advanced solid tumor such as melanoma, head and neck, liver or kidney cancer.

This chain joins TRBV5-1 and TRBJ2-1, with 10 nucleotides matching TRBD1. Germline values: CDR1 SGHRS, CDR2 YFSETQ. Unmatched junction bases numbered 2, after V lost 4 bases and J lost 1 base. The CDR3 loop spans 15 amino acids. The CDR3: CASSGGQGSYNEQFF. CDR3 bases: TGCGCCAGCAGCGGGGGACAGGGGTCCTACAATGAGCAGTTCTTC.

This clone has only a few counts. The V and J genes are TRBV7-9 and TRBJ2-3, with no clear D. The CDR3 loop spans 12 amino acids. The V gene lost 4 bases and the J gene lost 4 bases, with 6 bases spanning the gap. The germline V gene encodes CDR1 SEHNR and CDR2 FQNEAQ (reference sequence). CDR3 sequence (DNA): TGTGCCAGCAGCTCGGTGGCAGATACGCAGTATTTT. This encodes CASSSVADTQYF.

The rearrangement uses TRBV7-9 and TRBJ1-3; a weak D match, TRBD1 (5 bases). CDR1 and CDR2 from the germline V gene are SEHNR and FQNEAQ (reference sequence). The V end was cut by 5 bases, the J end by 0 bases, with 17 bases between. The CDR3 covers 17 residues. DNA of the CDR3: TGTGCCAGCAGCGAACCGGGACTGATGACCTCTGGAAACACCATATATTTT. Amino acid sequence: CASSEPGLMTSGNTIYF.

This chain uses TRBV4-1 with TRBJ2-3; 10 bases agree with TRBD2. Germline loops: CDR1 MGHRA, CDR2 YSYEKL. Trimming took 6 bases from V and 2 from J; bases not matched to a gene: 8. CDR3 length: 16 residues. The DNA for the CDR3 is TGCGCCAGCAGGGACCCAGCGGGGGGGGCCACAGATACGCAGTATTTT. This codes for CASRDPAGGATDTQYF.

The CDR3 DNA reads as TGCGCCAGCAGTCGGAGCGGGGGGGCAAATGAGCAGTTCTTC. It translates to CASSRSGGANEQFF. The chain joins TRBV10-1 to TRBJ2-1, with 10 bases matching TRBD2. V trimming: 5 bases; J trimming: 7 bases; junction bases outside the gene matches: 5. CDR1 and CDR2 from the germline V gene are WNHNN and SYGVQD (reference sequence). The CDR3 spans 14 residues.

The chain joins TRBV7-2 to TRBJ2-7; TRBD2 might be the D (5 bases). V shed 1 base and J shed 3 bases, with 7 bases lying between them. CDR1 and CDR2 from the germline V gene are SGHTA and FQGNSA. The CDR3 is 13 amino acids. The CDR3 sequence is CASSLGRVYEQYF. For the CDR3, the DNA is TGTGCCAGCAGCTTAGGGCGGGTCTACGAGCAGTACTTC.

The chain carries TRBV19 and TRBJ2-7; 9 nucleotides match TRBD1. The trim removed 6 bases at V and 6 bases at J, leaving 12 bases unmatched. CDR1 LNHDA and CDR2 SQIVND come from the germline V gene (reference sequence). This CDR3 has 15 amino acids. CDR3 coding DNA: TGTGCCAGTAGCGAAACCGGGACAGGGTACGTCGAGCAGTACTTC. Protein product: CASSETGTGYVEQYF. Supplemented by reference TRBV19 and TRBJ2-7, the full variable domain reads DGGITQSPKYLFRKEGQNVTLSCEQNLNHDAMYWYRQDPGQGLRLIYYSQIVNDFQKGDIAEGYSVSREKKESFPLTVTSAQKNPTAFYLCASSETGTGYVEQYFGPGTRLTVT.

Of note for this clone: Other DNA sequences from this sample encode an identical CDR3 as well. V and J are TRBV11-2 and TRBJ2-4, with 10 nucleotides matching TRBD1. The CDR3 runs 13 residues. CDR1 and CDR2 from the germline V gene are SGHAT and FQNNGV. J was trimmed by 7 bases and V by 5 bases; bases with no gene match: 2. The CDR3 sequence: CASSTGQGNIQYF. The DNA of the CDR3 is TGTGCCAGCAGCACGGGACAGGGGAACATTCAGTACTTC.

This chain uses TRBV10-2 with TRBJ1-2; D is perhaps TRBD1 (6 bases). Germline-derived CDR1 and CDR2 are WSHSY and SAAADI. The CDR3 is 14 residues long. Trimming stripped 0 bases from V and 8 bases from J, with 13 bases between. The CDR3: CASSESVGGRGYTF. CDR3 in DNA: TGCGCCAGCAGTGAGTCGGTGGGGGGCCGCGGCTACACCTTC.

This clone came up a few times. The V gene is TRBV7-2, the J gene TRBJ2-1; 13 bases match TRBD2. Germline trimming cut 6 bases from V and 5 bases from J; bases unmatched to any gene: 4. The CDR3 runs 15 residues. The germline gives CDR1 SGHTA, CDR2 FQGNSA. CDR3: CASRLTSGGDNEQFF. DNA for the CDR3: TGTGCCAGCAGACTCACTAGCGGGGGGGACAATGAGCAGTTCTTC.